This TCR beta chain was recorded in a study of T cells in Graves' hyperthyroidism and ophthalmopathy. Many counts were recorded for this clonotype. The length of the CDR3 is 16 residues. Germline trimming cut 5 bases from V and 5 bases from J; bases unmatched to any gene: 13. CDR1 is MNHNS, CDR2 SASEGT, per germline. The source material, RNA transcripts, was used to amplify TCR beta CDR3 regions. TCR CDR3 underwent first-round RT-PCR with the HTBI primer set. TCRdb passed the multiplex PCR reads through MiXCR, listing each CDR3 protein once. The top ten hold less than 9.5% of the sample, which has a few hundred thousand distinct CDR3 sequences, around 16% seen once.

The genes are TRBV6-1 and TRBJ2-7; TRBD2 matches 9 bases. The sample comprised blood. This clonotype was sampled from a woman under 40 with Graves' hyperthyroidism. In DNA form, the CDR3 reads TGTGCCAGCAGTTGGGACTTAGCGGGAGTCGGCGACGAGCAGTACTTC. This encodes CASSWDLAGVGDEQYF.